This T cell receptor beta chain was documented in a study of shared clonotypes between healthy human individuals. Notes on this clone: Antigen unknown.

The J segment lost 3 bases and the V segment lost 4 bases, leaving 10 bases of the junction unmatched. CDR1 is LGHNA, CDR2 YNFKEQ, per germline. This CDR3 region has 19 residues. CD45RO negativity and positive selection for CCR7 defined naive CD8 cells, a population that excluded terminally differentiated effector memory CD45RA+ cells. Study-wide results and caveats: Against clonotypes common to all four donors, non-shared ones had lower generation probabilities. Clonotype sharing among donors was thought likely to change with sequencing depth. Larger richness was generally estimated for naive than memory subsets.

The assay was run at deep level. Profiled with immunoSEQ multiplex PCR; TCRdb holds only in-frame clones, not every one. The profile shows about 2 million clones, just under 95% of them singletons. J is TRBJ2-1 and V is TRBV4-2; 15 bases are shared with TRBD2. Sequencing was performed on naive CD8+ T cells sorted from blood. This clonotype originated in a man younger than 30 in good health. CDR3 sequence (DNA): TGTGCCAGCAGCCCCTGGACTAGCGGGGGGGGATCGTACTACAATGAGCAGTTCTTC. It specifies CASSPWTSGGGSYYNEQFF.